This paragraph reports one TCR beta chain. The antigen is not known. This sample's time point: patch test 3, about 24 weeks after DPC sensitization. Specified treatment: therapeutic diphenylcyclopropenone sensitization with weekly scalp DPC. The sample belongs to a study of human T cells and chemical hapten exposure. Study summary: Sensitization applied 2% DPC to 2 cm by 2 cm of upper inner arm skin. Application of 0.01% DPC to the upper back was done by patch test, with a reading at 6 days. Study-wide findings and caveats: No shift was seen in TCRs above 1 in 1000 frequency with DPC sensitization.

Unique molecular identifiers were affixed to discrete cDNA molecules within the library. In TCRdb, the RACE reads were re-called with MiXCR into one record per CDR3 protein. This table holds 150,000 to 200,000 distinct CDR3 sequences, 25% to 35% found once. This TCR derives from a woman aged 18-29 years with alopecia areata. Some clones in this sample may be carry-over from other donors' samples. The source was whole blood, collected in connection with sensitization to the hapten diphenylcyclopropenone (DPC).

This CDR3 is CASTSRGQLNSPLHF. DNA of the CDR3: TGCGCCAGCACCTCCAGGGGACAGCTTAATTCACCCCTCCACTTT. V usage is TRBV10-2 and J usage is TRBJ1-6, with 7 bases lining up with TRBD1. Unmatched junction bases numbered 9, after V lost 7 bases and J lost 6 bases. This CDR3 region has 15 residues. Germline V gene sequence: CDR1 WSHSY, CDR2 SAAADI.